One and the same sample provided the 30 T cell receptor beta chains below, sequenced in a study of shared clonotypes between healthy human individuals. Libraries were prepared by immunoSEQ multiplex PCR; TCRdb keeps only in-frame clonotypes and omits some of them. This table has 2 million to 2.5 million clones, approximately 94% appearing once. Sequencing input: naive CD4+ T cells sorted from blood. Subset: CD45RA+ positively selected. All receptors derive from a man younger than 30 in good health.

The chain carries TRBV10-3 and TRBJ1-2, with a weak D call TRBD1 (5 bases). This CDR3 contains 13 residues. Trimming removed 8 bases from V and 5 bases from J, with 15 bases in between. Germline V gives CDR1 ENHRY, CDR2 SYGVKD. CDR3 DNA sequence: TGTGCCATCGCGCTACAGGTGAATTATGGCTACACCTTC. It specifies CAIALQVNYGYTF.

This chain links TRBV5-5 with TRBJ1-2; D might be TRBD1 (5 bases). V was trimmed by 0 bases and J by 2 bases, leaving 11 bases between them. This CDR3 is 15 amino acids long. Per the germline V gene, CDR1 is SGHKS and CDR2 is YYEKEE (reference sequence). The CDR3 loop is CASSLVGRQNYGYTF. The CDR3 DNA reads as TGTGCCAGCAGCTTGGTCGGGCGACAGAACTATGGCTACACCTTC.

This CDR3 reads CASSGGLNEKLFF. DNA of the CDR3: TGTGCCAGCAGCGGCGGCCTGAATGAAAAACTGTTTTTT. The rearrangement links TRBV14 to TRBJ1-4; no definite D call. V lost 5 bases, J lost 5 bases, and 9 bases lay in between. CDR3 length: 13 residues. Germline V CDR1 and CDR2: SGHDN, FVKESK.

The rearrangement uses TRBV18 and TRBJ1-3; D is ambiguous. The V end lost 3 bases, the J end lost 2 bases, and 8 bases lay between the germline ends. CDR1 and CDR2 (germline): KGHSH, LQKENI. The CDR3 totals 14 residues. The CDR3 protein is CASSPPAAGNTIYF. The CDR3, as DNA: TGTGCCAGCTCACCGCCGGCAGCTGGAAACACCATATATTTT.

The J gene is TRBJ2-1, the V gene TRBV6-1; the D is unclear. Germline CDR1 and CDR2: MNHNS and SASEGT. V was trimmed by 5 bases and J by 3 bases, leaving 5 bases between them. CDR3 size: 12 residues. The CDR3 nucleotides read TGTGCCAGCAGTAACAGCTACAATGAGCAGTTCTTC. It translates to CASSNSYNEQFF.

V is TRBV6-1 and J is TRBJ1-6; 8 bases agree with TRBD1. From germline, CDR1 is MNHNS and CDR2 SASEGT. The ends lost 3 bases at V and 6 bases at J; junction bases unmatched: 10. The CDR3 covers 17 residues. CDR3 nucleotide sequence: TGTGCCAGCAGTGACCCACAGGGGGAGGTTCGTAATTCACCCCTCCACTTT. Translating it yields CASSDPQGEVRNSPLHF.

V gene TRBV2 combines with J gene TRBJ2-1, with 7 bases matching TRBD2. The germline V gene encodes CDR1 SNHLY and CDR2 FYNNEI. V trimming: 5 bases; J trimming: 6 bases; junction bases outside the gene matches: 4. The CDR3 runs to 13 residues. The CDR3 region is CASSKGGFNEQFF. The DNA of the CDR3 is TGTGCCAGCAGTAAGGGAGGGTTCAATGAGCAGTTCTTC.

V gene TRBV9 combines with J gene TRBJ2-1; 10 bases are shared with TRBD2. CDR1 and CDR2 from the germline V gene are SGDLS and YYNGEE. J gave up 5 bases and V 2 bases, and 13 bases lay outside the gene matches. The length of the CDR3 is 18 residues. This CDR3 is CASSVTLAGKDGHNEQFF. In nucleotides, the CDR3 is TGTGCCAGCAGCGTCACACTAGCGGGAAAAGACGGCCACAATGAGCAGTTCTTC.

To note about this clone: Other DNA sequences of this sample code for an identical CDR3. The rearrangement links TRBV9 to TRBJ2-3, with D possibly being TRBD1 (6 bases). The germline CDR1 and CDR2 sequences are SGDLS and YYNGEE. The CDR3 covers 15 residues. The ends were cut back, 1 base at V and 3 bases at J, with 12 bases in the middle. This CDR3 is CASSVLGQSTDTQYF. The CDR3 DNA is TGTGCCAGCAGCGTACTGGGACAATCTACAGATACGCAGTATTTT.

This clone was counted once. The CDR3 region is CASSPPLSLAVKGNEQFF. The CDR3 bases are TGTGCCAGCAGCCCCCCACTAAGCCTAGCGGTCAAGGGCAATGAGCAGTTCTTC. The rearrangement uses TRBV14 and TRBJ2-1; 7 nucleotides line up with TRBD2. Germline loops: CDR1 SGHDN, CDR2 FVKESK. The CDR3 runs 18 residues. After removal of 4 bases from V and 6 bases from J, the junction contained 18 bases not matched to a gene.

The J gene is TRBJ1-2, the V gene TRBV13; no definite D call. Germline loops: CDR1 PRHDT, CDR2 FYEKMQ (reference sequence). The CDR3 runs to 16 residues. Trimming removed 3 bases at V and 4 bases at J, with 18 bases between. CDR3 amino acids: CASSLPGGGVSYGYTF. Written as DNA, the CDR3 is TGTGCCAGCAGCTTGCCGGGAGGCGGAGTGTCCTATGGCTACACCTTC.

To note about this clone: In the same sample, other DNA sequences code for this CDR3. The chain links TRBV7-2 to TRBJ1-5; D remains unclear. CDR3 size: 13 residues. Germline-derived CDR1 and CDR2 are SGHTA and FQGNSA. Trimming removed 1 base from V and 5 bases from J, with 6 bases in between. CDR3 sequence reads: CASSLVADQPQHF. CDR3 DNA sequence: TGTGCCAGCAGCTTAGTGGCCGATCAGCCCCAGCATTTT.

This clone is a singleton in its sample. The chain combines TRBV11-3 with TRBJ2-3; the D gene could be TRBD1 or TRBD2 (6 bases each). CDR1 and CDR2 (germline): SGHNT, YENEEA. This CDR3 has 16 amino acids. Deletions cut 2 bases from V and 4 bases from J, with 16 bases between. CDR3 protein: CASSLSGGKGADTQYF. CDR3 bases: TGTGCCAGCAGCTTATCCGGGGGAAAGGGGGCAGATACGCAGTATTTT.

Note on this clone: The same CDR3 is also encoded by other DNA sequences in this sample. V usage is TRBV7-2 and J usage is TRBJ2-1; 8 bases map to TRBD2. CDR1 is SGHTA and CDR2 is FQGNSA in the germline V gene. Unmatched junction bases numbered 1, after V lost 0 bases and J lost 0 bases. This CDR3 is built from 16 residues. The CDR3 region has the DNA TGTGCCAGCAGCTTAGCCAGCGGGGGCTCCTACAATGAGCAGTTCTTC. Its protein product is CASSLASGGSYNEQFF.

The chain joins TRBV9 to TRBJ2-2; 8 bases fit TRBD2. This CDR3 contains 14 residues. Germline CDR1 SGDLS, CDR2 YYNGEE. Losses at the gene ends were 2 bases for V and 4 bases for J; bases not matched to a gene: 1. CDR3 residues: CASSVREGTGELFF. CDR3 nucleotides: TGTGCCAGCAGCGTTCGGGAGGGCACCGGGGAGCTGTTTTTT.

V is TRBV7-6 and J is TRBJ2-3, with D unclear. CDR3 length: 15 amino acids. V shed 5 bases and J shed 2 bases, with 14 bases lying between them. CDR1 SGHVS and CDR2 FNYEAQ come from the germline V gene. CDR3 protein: CASSLDGSNTDTQYF. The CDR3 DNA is TGTGCCAGCAGCCTCGACGGCTCTAACACAGATACGCAGTATTTT.

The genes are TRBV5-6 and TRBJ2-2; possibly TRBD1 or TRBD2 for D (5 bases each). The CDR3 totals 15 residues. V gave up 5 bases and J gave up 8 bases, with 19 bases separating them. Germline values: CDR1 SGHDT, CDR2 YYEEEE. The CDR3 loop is CASRLLGPGTGELFF. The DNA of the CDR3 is TGTGCCAGCAGACTGCTGGGACCCGGTACGGGGGAGCTGTTTTTT.

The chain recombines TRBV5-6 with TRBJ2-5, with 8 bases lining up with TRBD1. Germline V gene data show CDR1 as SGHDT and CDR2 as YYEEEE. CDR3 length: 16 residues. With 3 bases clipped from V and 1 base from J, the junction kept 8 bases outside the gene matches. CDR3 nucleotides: TGTGCCAGCAGCTATACCGGGACAGGCATCCAAGAGACCCAGTACTTC. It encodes CASSYTGTGIQETQYF.

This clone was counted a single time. The CDR3 bases are TGTGCCTGGAGTGTTATACAGGGCTACAATGAGCAGTTCTTC. This sequence encodes CAWSVIQGYNEQFF. V is TRBV30 and J is TRBJ2-1; maybe TRBD1 (6 bases). The germline V and J ends were trimmed by 0 bases and 3 bases, with 9 bases remaining between them. Germline-derived CDR1 and CDR2 are GTSNPN and SVGIG (reference sequence). The CDR3 extends over 14 amino acids.

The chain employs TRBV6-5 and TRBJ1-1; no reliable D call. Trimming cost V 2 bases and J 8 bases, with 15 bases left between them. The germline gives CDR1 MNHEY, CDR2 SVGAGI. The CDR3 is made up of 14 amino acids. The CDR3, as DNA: TGTGCCAGCAGTTACACCCCACCGGGAGTCGAAGCTTTCTTT. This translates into CASSYTPPGVEAFF.

The CDR3 nucleotides read TGTGCCAGCAGTGGATCGACATTCATGAGTAGCTCCTATAATTCACCCCTCCACTTT. Amino acids: CASSGSTFMSSSYNSPLHF. The V gene is TRBV2, the J gene TRBJ1-6; D gene unclear. Germline V gives CDR1 SNHLY, CDR2 FYNNEI. The V end lost 4 bases, the J end lost 0 bases, and 19 bases lay between the germline ends. The CDR3 runs 19 residues.

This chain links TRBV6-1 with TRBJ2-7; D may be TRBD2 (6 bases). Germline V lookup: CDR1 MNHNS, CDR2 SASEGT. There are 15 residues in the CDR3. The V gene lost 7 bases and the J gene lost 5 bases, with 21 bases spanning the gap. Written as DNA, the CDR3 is TGTGCCAGCAAGGAGGGAACCCCTGCCTTCCACGAGCAGTACTTC. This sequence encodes CASKEGTPAFHEQYF.

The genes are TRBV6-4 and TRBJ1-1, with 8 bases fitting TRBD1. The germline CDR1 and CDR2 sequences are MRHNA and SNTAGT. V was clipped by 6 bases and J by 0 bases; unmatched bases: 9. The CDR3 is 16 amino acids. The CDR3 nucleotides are TGTGCCAGCAGCCCCGGGCAGGGGGCGTTGAACACTGAAGCTTTCTTT. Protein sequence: CASSPGQGALNTEAFF.

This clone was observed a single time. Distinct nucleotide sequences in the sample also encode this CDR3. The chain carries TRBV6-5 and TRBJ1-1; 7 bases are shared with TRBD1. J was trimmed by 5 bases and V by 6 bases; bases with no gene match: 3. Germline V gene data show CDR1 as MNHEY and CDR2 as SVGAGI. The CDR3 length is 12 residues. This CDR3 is CASSRTGTEAFF. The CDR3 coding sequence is TGTGCCAGCAGCCGGACAGGAACTGAAGCTTTCTTT.

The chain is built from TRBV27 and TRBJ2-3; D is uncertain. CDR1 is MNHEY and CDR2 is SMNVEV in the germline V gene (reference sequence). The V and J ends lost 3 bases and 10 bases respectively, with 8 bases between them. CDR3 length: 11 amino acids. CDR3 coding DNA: TGTGCCAGCAGTTTCGGGCTTTCGCAGTATTTT. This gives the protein CASSFGLSQYF.

In DNA, the CDR3 is TGCGCCAGCAGCTCCTCCCTAGCGGGAATGAACACCGGGGAGCTGTTTTTT. Translating gives CASSSSLAGMNTGELFF. The chain combines TRBV5-1 with TRBJ2-2; 9 bases agree with TRBD2. Germline V CDR1 and CDR2: SGHRS, YFSETQ. The CDR3 is 17 amino acids. Trimming removed 3 bases from V and 1 base from J; junction bases left unmatched: 7.

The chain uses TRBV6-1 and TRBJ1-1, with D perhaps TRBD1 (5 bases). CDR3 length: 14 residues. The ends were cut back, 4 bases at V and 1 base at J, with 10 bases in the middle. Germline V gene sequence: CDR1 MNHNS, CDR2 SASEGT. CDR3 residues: CASSARAGNTEAFF. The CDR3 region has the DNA TGTGCCAGCAGTGCCAGGGCTGGGAACACTGAAGCTTTCTTT.

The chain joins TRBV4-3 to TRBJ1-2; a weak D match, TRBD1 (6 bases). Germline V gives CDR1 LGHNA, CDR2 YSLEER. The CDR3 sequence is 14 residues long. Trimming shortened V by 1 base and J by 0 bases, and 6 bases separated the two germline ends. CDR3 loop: CASSQGTANYGYTF. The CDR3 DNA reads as TGCGCCAGCAGCCAAGGGACAGCTAACTATGGCTACACCTTC.

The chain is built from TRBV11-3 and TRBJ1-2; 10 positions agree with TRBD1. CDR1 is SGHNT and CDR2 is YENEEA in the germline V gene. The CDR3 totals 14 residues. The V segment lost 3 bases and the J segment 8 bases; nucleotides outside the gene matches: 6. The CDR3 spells CASSLDGTGAGYTF. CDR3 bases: TGTGCCAGCAGCTTGGACGGGACAGGGGCGGGCTACACCTTC.

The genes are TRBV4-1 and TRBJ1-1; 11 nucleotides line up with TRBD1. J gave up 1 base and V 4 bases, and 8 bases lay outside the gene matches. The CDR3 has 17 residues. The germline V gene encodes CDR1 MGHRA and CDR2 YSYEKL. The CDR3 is CASSRGQGVNSNTEAFF. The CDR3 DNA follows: TGCGCCAGCAGCCGGGGACAGGGGGTCAACTCGAACACTGAAGCTTTCTTT.